This T cell receptor beta chain was sequenced for a study of T cells after yellow fever vaccination. Template switching with 5'RACE generated the TCR cDNA and added a universal primer site and UMIs. TCRdb used MiXCR to reprocess the 5' RACE reads, holding one entry per CDR3 protein. The table has hundreds of thousands of distinct CDR3 sequences, 6.2% seen once. The study's findings and limits: A large majority of primary-vaccination clones showed up again after the booster (around 96% CD4, around 90% CD8). On re-exposure, the response was weaker but peaked faster, at day 5 versus 15. A small proportion of clonotypes was detected in both the CD4 and CD8 compartments.

Germline CDR1 ENHRY, CDR2 SYGVKD. CDR3 length: 14 amino acids. V lost 4 bases and J lost 0, with 10 bases in between. The sample holds many counts of this clonotype. Its antigen is not identified. The sequence derives from a man aged 30 to 39 who received the YFV17D yellow fever vaccine. The gene calls are TRBV10-3 and TRBJ2-7; a weak D match, TRBD1 (5 bases). Sequenced here: PBMCs, sampled 5 days after the yellow fever booster vaccination. CDR3 region: CAISGTGSSYEQYF. CDR3 DNA: TGTGCCATCAGTGGAACAGGAAGCTCCTACGAGCAGTACTTC.